The sequence of this T cell receptor (beta chain) was determined in a study of cytomegalovirus exposure and HLA in healthy donors. Study-level findings and limits: A few V segments could not be told apart, such as TRBV6-2 and TRBV6-3, and were left out.

The length of the CDR3 is 17 residues. Germline CDR1 is MGHRA and CDR2 is YSYEKL. J lost 1 base, V lost 0 bases, and 7 bases had no gene match. As regards this clone: The antigen remains unidentified.

Vbeta (60) and Jbeta (13) primers were used in the PCR. The table came from immunoSEQ multiplex PCR; TCRdb's copy has only in-frame clones and leaves some out. The sample includes 70,000 to 90,000 clones, roughly 73% seen only once; the top ten take roughly 2.2%. J is TRBJ2-7 and V is TRBV4-1; TRBD1 agrees at 9 bases. Material: PBMCs. The receptor comes from a middle-aged man in good health and CMV-seronegative. Written as DNA, the CDR3 is TGCGCCAGCAGCCAAGATCGGAACAGGGGGCAATCCTACGAGCAGTACTTC. Amino acids: CASSQDRNRGQSYEQYF.